This TCR beta chain was sequenced for a study of T cells in localized non-small cell lung cancer. TCRdb's copy holds only in-frame clones and misses some; the assay was immunoSEQ multiplex PCR. The sample records roughly 16,000 clones, roughly 81% being singletons. V was trimmed by 9 bases and J by 5 bases, leaving 16 bases between them. CDR3 length: 14 amino acids. In germline, CDR1 is MDHEN, CDR2 SYDVKM. The receptor comes from a male donor aged 60 or older with stage I lung adenocarcinoma. The J gene is TRBJ2-2, the V gene TRBV28, with D possibly being TRBD1 (5 bases). This material consisted of peripheral blood, taken before any cancer treatment. In DNA, the CDR3 is TGTGCCAGTACTCGGACAAGCAATACCGGGGAGCTGTTTTTT. This translates into CASTRTSNTGELFF.